These T cell receptor beta chains were read from a single sample in a study of T cells in Graves' hyperthyroidism and ophthalmopathy. From the multiplex PCR reads, TCRdb called clonotypes with MiXCR, one entry per CDR3 protein. This table holds roughly 500,000 distinct CDR3 sequences, 24% found once. The sequenced sample was blood. The receptors here all came from a woman younger than 45 with Graves' ophthalmopathy. Each CDR3 is given with its conserved first and last residue. A D gene is named only where the DNA matches it firmly. Clone size is stated in some rows and not others, as once, few, many or a class when expanded.

>TRBJ2-2|NA|TRBV7-8|NA
CVSSQGRNTGELFF
TGTGTCAGCAGCCAAGGACGGAATACCGGGGAGCTGTTTTTT
>TRBJ1-1|NA|TRBV9|NA
CASSAMMGANTEAFF
TGTGCCAGCAGCGCTATGATGGGGGCAAACACTGAAGCTTTCTTT
>TRBJ2-7|TRBD1|TRBV6-2/TRBV6-3|many
CASTWGQPTLVEQYF
TGTGCCAGTACCTGGGGACAGCCCACCTTGGTCGAGCAGTACTTC
>TRBJ1-1|NA|TRBV6-1|NA
CASSGWTVEAFF
TGTGCCAGCAGTGGATGGACAGTCGAAGCTTTCTTT
>TRBJ1-1|TRBD1|TRBV4-2|NA
CASSPMTGKLAFF
TGTGCCAGCAGCCCAATGACAGGGAAATTAGCTTTCTTT
>TRBJ1-1|NA|TRBV10-3|many
CAISESGGRTEAFF
TGTGCCATCAGTGAGTCGGGGGGTCGCACTGAAGCTTTCTTT
>TRBJ1-2|NA|TRBV12-3/TRBV12-4|NA
CASGSTAPANYGYTF
TGTGCCAGCGGATCGACGGCCCCAGCTAACTATGGCTACACCTTC
>TRBJ2-7|TRBD1|TRBV6-5|many
CASSYPGQGSYEQYF
TGTGCCAGCAGTTACCCGGGACAGGGGTCCTACGAGCAGTACTTC
>TRBJ1-1|NA|TRBV28|NA
CASRRQPSGGTEAFF
TGTGCCAGCAGGAGACAGCCGAGTGGAGGCACTGAAGCTTTCTTT
>TRBJ2-2|TRBD1|TRBV6-1|many
CASSDAGQGSYGELFF
TGTGCCAGCAGTGATGCGGGACAGGGATCGTACGGGGAGCTGTTTTTT
>TRBJ2-7|TRBD1|TRBV6-2/TRBV6-3|NA
CASSTTGVRYEQYF
TGTGCCAGCAGTACCACAGGGGTTCGATACGAGCAGTACTTC
>TRBJ2-7|TRBD2|TRBV7-9|many
CASSLTSGYEQYF
TGTGCCAGCAGCCTGACTAGCGGCTACGAGCAGTACTTC
>TRBJ1-5|NA|TRBV15|once
CATSRVILGSNQPQHF
TGTGCCACCAGCAGAGTCATCCTGGGAAGCAATCAGCCCCAGCATTTT
>TRBJ1-1|TRBD1|TRBV29-1|many
CSVGNRGLTEAFF
TGCAGCGTTGGAAACAGGGGGCTCACTGAAGCTTTCTTT
>TRBJ2-7|TRBD1|TRBV6-2/TRBV6-3|many
CASSSTGEGSYEQYF
TGTGCCAGCAGTAGTACAGGGGAAGGATCCTACGAGCAGTACTTC
>TRBJ2-7|NA|TRBV24-1|many
CATSQGGPDEQYF
TGTGCCACCAGCCAGGGGGGCCCTGACGAGCAGTACTTC
>TRBJ1-2|NA|TRBV20-1|many
CSARDPTGLYGYTF
TGCAGTGCTAGAGACCCCACAGGGTTGTATGGCTACACCTTC
>TRBJ2-2|NA|TRBV30|NA
CAWIRFNTGELFF
TGTGCCTGGATTCGATTTAACACCGGGGAGCTGTTTTTT
>TRBJ2-7|NA|TRBV6-5|many
CASSYSGSSYEQYF
TGTGCCAGCAGTTACTCTGGGAGCTCCTACGAGCAGTACTTC
>TRBJ1-1|NA|TRBV20-1|few
CSASGHNEAFF
TGCAGTGCTAGTGGACATAACGAAGCTTTCTTT
>TRBJ1-1|NA|TRBV20-1|few
CSATPALQVYNTEAFF
TGCAGTGCTACCCCTGCGCTACAGGTTTACAACACTGAAGCTTTCTTT
>TRBJ1-5|NA|TRBV10-2|many
CASLSGNNQPQHF
TGCGCCAGCCTGTCAGGTAACAATCAGCCCCAGCATTTT
>TRBJ2-5|TRBD2|TRBV2|many
CASSRGLATETQYF
TGTGCCAGCAGTCGAGGACTAGCTACAGAGACCCAGTACTTC
>TRBJ2-3|TRBD1|TRBV24-1|once
CATSGAQGDSTDTQYF
TGTGCCACCAGTGGTGCTCAGGGGGATAGCACAGATACGCAGTATTTT
>TRBJ2-4|NA|TRBV20-1|many
CSARVGRVNIQYF
TGCAGTGCTAGAGTAGGCAGGGTAAACATTCAGTACTTC
>TRBJ2-7|TRBD1|TRBV15|few
CATSSLRDSYYEQYF
TGTGCCACCAGCAGCCTTCGGGACAGTTACTACGAGCAGTACTTC
>TRBJ1-3|NA|TRBV7-2|few
CASSLRELSGNTIYF
TGTGCCAGCAGCTTAAGGGAACTCTCTGGAAACACCATATATTTT
>TRBJ2-2|NA|TRBV12-3/TRBV12-4|many
CASSSASSVGELFF
TGTGCCAGCAGTTCGGCTAGTAGTGTCGGGGAGCTGTTTTTT
>TRBJ1-1|NA|TRBV6-5|many
CASSPLVFLNTEAFF
TGTGCCAGCAGTCCCCTGGTTTTTCTTAACACTGAAGCTTTCTTT
>TRBJ1-5|NA|TRBV12-3/TRBV12-4|NA
CASSSSIYGDKAPQHF
TGTGCCAGCAGTTCCTCAATTTACGGAGATAAGGCGCCCCAGCATTTT
>TRBJ2-7|TRBD1|TRBV18|NA
CASSPGTGGNYEQYF
TGTGCCAGCTCACCGGGGACAGGGGGCAACTACGAGCAGTACTTC
>TRBJ2-7|NA|TRBV6-1|many
CATKTSSYEQYF
TGTGCCACCAAGACAAGCTCCTACGAGCAGTACTTC
>TRBJ2-2|TRBD1|TRBV6-5|many
CASSYGALTGVTGELFF
TGTGCCAGCAGTTACGGGGCGTTGACAGGGGTCACCGGGGAGCTGTTTTTT
>TRBJ2-3|NA|TRBV2|few
CASSEGTDTDTQYF
TGTGCCAGCAGTGAAGGGACTGACACAGATACGCAGTATTTT
>TRBJ2-7|NA|TRBV19|many
CASSLGRYPGLYYEQYF
TGTGCCAGTAGTCTCGGACGATACCCAGGTCTCTACTACGAGCAGTACTTC
>TRBJ1-5|NA|TRBV27|once
CASSHKRDSQPQHF
TGTGCCAGCAGTCACAAAAGGGACTCTCAGCCCCAGCATTTT
>TRBJ2-7|TRBD1|TRBV30|NA
CAWAGTGDEQYF
TGTGCCTGGGCCGGGACAGGGGACGAGCAGTACTTC
>TRBJ1-2|NA|TRBV20-1|many
CSADLGGYTF
TGCAGTGCTGACCTGGGGGGCTACACCTTC
>TRBJ2-2|NA|TRBV7-2|many
CASSYSLSGVAGELFF
TGTGCCAGCAGCTACTCCCTTTCCGGGGTGGCCGGGGAGCTGTTTTTT
>TRBJ2-7|NA|TRBV6-5|many
CASSYSKGSYYEQYF
TGTGCCAGCAGTTACTCGAAGGGATCATACTACGAGCAGTACTTC
>TRBJ2-4|NA|TRBV6-2/TRBV6-3|many
CASSHSMDRAKNIKYF
TGTGCCAGCAGCCACTCCATGGACAGAGCCAAAAACATTAAGTACTTC
>TRBJ1-2|NA|TRBV2|NA
CATYANYGYTF
TGTGCCACCTACGCTAACTATGGCTACACCTTC
>TRBJ1-5|NA|TRBV4-1|many
CASSQDDRYSNQPQHF
TGCGCCAGCAGCCAAGACGACAGGTATAGCAATCAGCCCCAGCATTTT
>TRBJ2-7|TRBD2|TRBV3-1|many
CASSPVPGLAQSYEQYF
TGTGCCAGCAGCCCAGTCCCGGGACTAGCGCAATCCTACGAGCAGTACTTC
>TRBJ1-1|NA|TRBV7-3|many
CASSLLFGSEAFF
NA
>TRBJ1-2|NA|TRBV6-1|NA
CASSKPQGDYGYTF
TGTGCCAGCAGTAAACCTCAGGGCGACTATGGCTACACCTTC
>TRBJ1-6|NA|TRBV20-1|NA
CSARGASSYNSPLHF
TGCAGTGCTAGGGGGGCCAGCTCCTATAATTCACCCCTCCACTTT
>TRBJ1-5|NA|TRBV6-4|many
CASSRDTQLYSNQPQHF
TGTGCCAGCAGTCGGGACACCCAGCTATATAGCAATCAGCCCCAGCATTTT
>TRBJ1-2|NA|TRBV11-1|NA
CASSLSAIGQANYGYTF
TGTGCCAGCAGCCTATCGGCTATCGGTCAAGCTAACTATGGCTACACCTTC
>TRBJ1-5|NA|TRBV28|many
CASSLYGSTGSDQPQHF
TGTGCCAGCAGTTTATACGGGTCTACAGGGTCGGATCAGCCCCAGCATTTT
>TRBJ1-1|NA|TRBV6-2/TRBV6-3|few
CASSQKMTGRKNTEAFF
TGTGCCAGCAGTCAGAAGATGACGGGACGGAAAAACACTGAAGCTTTCTTT
>TRBJ2-5|NA|TRBV7-8|few
CASSASGVGETQYF
TGTGCCAGCAGCGCATCAGGGGTCGGCGAGACCCAGTACTTC
>TRBJ2-5|NA|TRBV18|many
CASSPGPPGEETQYF
TGTGCCAGCTCACCTGGACCTCCCGGTGAAGAGACCCAGTACTTC
>TRBJ2-5|NA|TRBV7-9|NA
CASSPYLDVQETQYF
TGTGCCAGCAGCCCGTATCTGGACGTCCAAGAGACCCAGTACTTC